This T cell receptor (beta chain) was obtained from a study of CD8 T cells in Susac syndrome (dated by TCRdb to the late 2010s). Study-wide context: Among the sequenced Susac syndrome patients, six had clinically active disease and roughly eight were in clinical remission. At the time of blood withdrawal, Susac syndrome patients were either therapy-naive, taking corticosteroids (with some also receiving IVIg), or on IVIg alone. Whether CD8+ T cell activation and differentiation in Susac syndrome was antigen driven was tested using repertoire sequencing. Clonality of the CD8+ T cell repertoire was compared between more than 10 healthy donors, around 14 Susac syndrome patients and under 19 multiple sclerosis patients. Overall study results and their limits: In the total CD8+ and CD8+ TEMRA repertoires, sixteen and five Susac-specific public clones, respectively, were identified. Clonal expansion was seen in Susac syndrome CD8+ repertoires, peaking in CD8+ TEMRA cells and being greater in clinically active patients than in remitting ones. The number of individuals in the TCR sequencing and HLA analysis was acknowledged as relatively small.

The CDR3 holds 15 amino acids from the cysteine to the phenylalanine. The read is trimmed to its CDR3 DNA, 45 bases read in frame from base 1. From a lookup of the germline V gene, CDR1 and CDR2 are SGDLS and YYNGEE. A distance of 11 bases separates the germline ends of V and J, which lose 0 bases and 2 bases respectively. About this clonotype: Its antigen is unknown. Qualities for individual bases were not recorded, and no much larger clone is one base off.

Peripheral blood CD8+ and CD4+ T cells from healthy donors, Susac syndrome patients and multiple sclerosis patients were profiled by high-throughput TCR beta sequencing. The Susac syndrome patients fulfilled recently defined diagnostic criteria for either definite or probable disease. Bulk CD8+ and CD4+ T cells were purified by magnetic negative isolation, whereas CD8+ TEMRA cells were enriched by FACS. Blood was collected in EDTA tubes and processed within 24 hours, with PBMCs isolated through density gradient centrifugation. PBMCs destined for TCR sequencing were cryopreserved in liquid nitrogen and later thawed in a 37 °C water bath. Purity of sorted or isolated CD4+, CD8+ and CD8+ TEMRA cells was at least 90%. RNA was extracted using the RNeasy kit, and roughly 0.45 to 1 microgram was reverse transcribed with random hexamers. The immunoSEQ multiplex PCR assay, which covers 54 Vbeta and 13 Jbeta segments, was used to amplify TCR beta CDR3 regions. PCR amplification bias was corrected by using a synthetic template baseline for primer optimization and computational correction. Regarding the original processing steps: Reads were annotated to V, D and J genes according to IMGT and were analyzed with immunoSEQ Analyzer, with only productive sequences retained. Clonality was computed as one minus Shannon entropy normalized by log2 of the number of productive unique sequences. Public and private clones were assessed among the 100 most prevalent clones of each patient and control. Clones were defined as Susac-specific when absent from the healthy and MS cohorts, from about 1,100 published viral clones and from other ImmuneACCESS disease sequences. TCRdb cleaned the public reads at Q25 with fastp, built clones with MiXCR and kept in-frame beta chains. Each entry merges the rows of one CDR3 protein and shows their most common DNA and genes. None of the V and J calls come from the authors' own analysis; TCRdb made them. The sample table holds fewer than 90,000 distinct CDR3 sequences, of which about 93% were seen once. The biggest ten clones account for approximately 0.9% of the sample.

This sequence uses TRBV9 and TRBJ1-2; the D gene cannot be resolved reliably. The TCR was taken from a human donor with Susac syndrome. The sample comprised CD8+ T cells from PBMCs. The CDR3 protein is CASSVAKEFNYGYTF. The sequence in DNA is TGTGCCAGCAGCGTAGCTAAGGAGTTCAACTATGGCTACACCTTC.